This TCR beta chain was identified in a study of cytomegalovirus exposure and HLA in healthy donors. The study ran its PCR with 60 Vbeta and 13 Jbeta primers. Some clones are missing from TCRdb's copy, which holds only in-frame ones; the method was immunoSEQ multiplex PCR. The table records around 65,000 clones, less than 65% of them present only once. The CDR3 extends over 15 amino acids. Looked up from germline, CDR1 is SEHNR and CDR2 is FQNEAQ (reference sequence). With 1 base removed from V and 3 bases from J, the gap between germline ends came to 12 bases. This chain connects TRBV7-9 to TRBJ1-1, with D maybe TRBD1 (6 bases). Sample: PBMCs. This receptor was obtained from a man between 25 and 39 years old in good health and CMV-seronegative. The CDR3 bases are TGTGCCAGCAGCTTAGTCCGGGGGGCAGACACTGAAGCTTTCTTT. Translating it yields CASSLVRGADTEAFF.